The TCR beta chain under discussion was sequenced for a study of STAT5B mutations in CD4+ large granular lymphocyte leukemia (dated by TCRdb to 2021 to 2024). About the full investigation: Among the healthy controls, the CDR3 'QG' motif was associated with a particular HLA allele. The study compared the TCRbeta repertoires of patients with CD4+ T-cell large granular lymphocyte leukemia against those of healthy blood donors. Flow cytometry performed on FACSCanto II or FACSVerse showed that the purified fractions had more than 95% purity among lymphocytes. Broad study findings and their caveats: The data were not HLA-matched, and the relatively small sample size could explain the higher clonality seen in CD4+ compared with CD8+ T-LGLL. Main leukemic clonotypes were private to each patient, although roughly 24% of the main leukemic clonotypes were found at low frequency in the non-leukemic repertoires of other patients. TRBV06-family usage was enriched among the top patient clones (8/27) compared with healthy controls (2/35). Compared with healthy CD4+ repertoires, CD4-sorted patient repertoires appeared more clonal, and this difference remained even after the putative leukemic clones were removed.

As regards this clone: Its antigen is unknown. Base qualities are missing; no much larger clone stands one base away.

Buffy coats from some 36 blood donors, supplied by the Finnish Red Cross blood service, were used as healthy controls. All TCR-sequenced material derived from peripheral blood: patient blood samples and healthy donor buffy coats. Ficoll-Hypaque gradient centrifugation was used to isolate peripheral blood mononuclear cells. Magnetic purification was used to isolate CD4+ cells from the buffy coats of the healthy controls. The Gentra Puregene Cell and Tissue kit was used for genomic DNA extraction, and quantification was performed on a Qubit 2.0 fluorometer. CDR1 SGHVS and CDR2 FQNEAQ were looked up in the germline V gene. The CDR3 spans 16 residues, from the cysteine through the phenylalanine. Of the read, only the CDR3 DNA is kept; its 48 bases are in frame from base 1. V loses 0 bases of germline sequence and J loses 5 bases, and the interval between the two ends is 11 bases. TCRbeta rearrangements were sequenced from genomic DNA using the immunoSEQ assay at survey resolution. The authors processed their data as follows. In the TCR sequencing data, the lowest productive clonotype frequency that could be detected was 2.59 x 10-5. Analyses included only productive TCRbeta rearrangements, meaning complete and in-frame sequences. The clonality of each sample was calculated as Simpson clonality in the immunoSEQ Analyzer version 3.0. Clones were grouped by frequency into very rare, small, medium, large (1-20%) or hyperexpanded (>20%) categories. Generation probabilities were estimated with OLGA 1.2.3, V-gene circos plots were made with VDJtools, specificities were searched in VDJdb, and CDR3 motifs were identified with GLIPH. The source is immuneACCESS, and TCRdb retained only in-frame sequences with V and J called. Part of the clones is not carried over; for the studies checked, unresolved V genes explain less than half of this, and the remainder is unexplained. V, J and clone size are taken as reported in that table, and D and trimming were inferred from the DNA itself. Within this sample are 37,000 or so clones, with about four fifths of them counted one time only. The top ten clonotypes cover 0.3% to 0.35% of the sample.

Recombination linked TRBV7-8 to TRBJ1-6; TRBD1 could be the D gene, as 5 bases match. The origin of this receptor is a human donor in good health. Sequenced input: CD4+ T cells from blood buffy coats. The nucleotide sequence reads as follows: TGTGCCAGCAGCTTAGCATACCGGGGGGATAATTCACCCCTCCACTTT. It translates as CASSLAYRGDNSPLHF.